This TCR beta chain was sequenced in a study of T cells in Graves' hyperthyroidism and ophthalmopathy. Study findings and constraints: Ophthalmopathy onset followed model prediction by a median about six months.

This clonotype was picked up a small number of times. Its antigen is unknown. Amplified regions were TCR beta CDR3 sequences from RNA transcripts. The HTBI primer set was used in a first-round RT-PCR of the TCR CDR3. MiXCR, run by TCRdb on the multiplex PCR reads, gives a single entry per CDR3 protein. The sample includes roughly 300,000 distinct CDR3 sequences, 21% of them seen just once. The study excluded patients with uncontrolled infection, other autoimmune disease, pregnancy or lactation. Clinicians diagnosed patients from clinical symptoms, serum thyroxine and TRAb, thyroid ultrasound and orbital computed tomography. This sample holds PBMCs from under 11 ml fresh peripheral blood. Per germline, CDR1 SGHRS and CDR2 YFSETQ. The CDR3 has 15 residues. Deletions cut 1 base from V and 0 bases from J, with 8 bases between.

This TCR was recovered from a woman aged 50 to 65 with Graves' hyperthyroidism. Sequencing was carried out using blood. V usage is TRBV5-1 and J usage is TRBJ1-5; no clear D. The CDR3 nucleotides read TGCGCCAGCAGCTTGAGCGGCAATAGCAATCAGCCCCAGCATTTT. Its protein is CASSLSGNSNQPQHF.